What follows are 31 T cell receptor beta chains derived from one specimen sequenced in a study of T cell responses to AZD1222 COVID-19 vaccine. Using immunoSEQ multiplex PCR, the repertoire was profiled, and TCRdb retains in-frame clones only, with some absent. Altogether roughly 150,000 clones are present, roughly 93% being singletons, with the ten largest covering approximately 7%. The sample here was peripheral blood, taken 28 days after the second AZD1222 dose. Source of these receptors: an adult who received the AZD1222 COVID-19 vaccine.

The chain recombines TRBV10-3 with TRBJ1-1; D is possibly TRBD1 (6 bases). Looked up from germline, CDR1 is ENHRY and CDR2 is SYGVKD. This CDR3 has 13 amino acids. The V gene lost 8 bases and the J gene lost 1 base, with 11 bases spanning the gap. CDR3 protein: CAIDGGTNTEAFF. CDR3 in DNA: TGTGCCATCGATGGGGGCACGAACACTGAAGCTTTCTTT.

V is TRBV19 and J is TRBJ1-1, with 8 bases that match TRBD1. The germline V gene encodes CDR1 LNHDA and CDR2 SQIVND (reference sequence). Unmatched junction bases numbered 11, after V lost 6 bases and J lost 5 bases. The CDR3 has 15 residues. The CDR3 spells CASRYVAGGTTEAFF. CDR3 DNA sequence: TGTGCCAGTAGGTACGTGGCAGGGGGCACAACTGAAGCTTTCTTT.

This rearrangement joins TRBV29-1 to TRBJ1-1; the D gene is possibly TRBD1 (5 bases). V was clipped by 4 bases and J by 0 bases, with 12 bases between them. This CDR3 contains 14 residues. The germline V gene encodes CDR1 SQVTM and CDR2 ANQGSEA. CDR3 amino acids: CSVVRGGVNTEAFF. DNA of the CDR3: TGCAGCGTTGTAAGGGGTGGCGTGAACACTGAAGCTTTCTTT.

This clone showed up just a few times. The V and J genes are TRBV11-3 and TRBJ2-3, with 13 bases aligning to TRBD2. Germline CDR1 is SGHNT and CDR2 is YENEEA. The V gene end was trimmed by 2 bases and the J gene end by 2 bases; junction bases not matched to a gene: 4. This CDR3 is built from 17 residues. CDR3 in amino acids: CASSLRLAGGYTDTQYF. CDR3 coding DNA: TGTGCCAGCAGCTTACGACTAGCGGGGGGCTACACAGATACGCAGTATTTT.

The rearrangement uses TRBV6-5 and TRBJ2-3; D assignment may be TRBD1 or TRBD2 (6 bases each). CDR1 is MNHEY, CDR2 SVGAGI, per germline. Deletions cut 2 bases from V and 6 bases from J, with 18 bases between. The CDR3 is made up of 16 amino acids. The CDR3 reads CASSYGTSTGSDTQYF. CDR3 DNA: TGTGCCAGCAGTTACGGGACATCAACCGGGAGTGATACGCAGTATTTT.

The chain carries TRBV6-2 or TRBV6-3 and TRBJ2-7, with D possibly TRBD2 on 5 matching bases. V dropped 0 bases and J dropped 2 bases, with 11 bases sitting between them. This CDR3 spans 15 amino acids. CDR1 and CDR2 (germline): MNHEY, SVGEGT. The CDR3 nucleotides are TGTGCCAGCAGTTACTCGTTGGACTTGCCCTACGAGCAGTACTTC. Its translation: CASSYSLDLPYEQYF.

Here the CDR3 reads CASSYSANTEAFF. The CDR3 region has the DNA TGTGCCAGCAGTTACTCAGCGAACACTGAAGCTTTCTTT. This chain uses TRBV6-2 or TRBV6-3 with TRBJ1-1, with D unclear. The germline gives CDR1 MNHEY, CDR2 SVGEGT. The CDR3 loop spans 13 amino acids. V was pared by 0 bases and J by 1 base, with 3 bases between.

The chain couples TRBV1 to TRBJ1-4; the table's TRBD1 call for D was not verified on the DNA. TRBV1 is an annotated pseudogene. This CDR3 comprises 18 residues. The CDR3 nucleotides are TGCACCAGCAGACCGGGACAGAGTTTCATTCAAACTTATGAAAAACTGTTTTTT. It encodes CTSRPGQSFIQTYEKLFF.

This clone was seen a single time. The rearrangement joins TRBV29-1 to TRBJ2-5, with TRBD2 as a possible D gene (6 bases). V lost 3 bases and J 4 bases, leaving 9 bases between the germline ends. Germline V lookup: CDR1 SQVTM, CDR2 ANQGSEA. The CDR3 has 12 residues. The CDR3 sequence is CSVERDSETQYF. As DNA, the CDR3 is TGCAGCGTTGAGCGGGACTCAGAGACCCAGTACTTC. The complete variable domain, with remaining parts taken from reference TRBV29-1 and TRBJ2-5, reads SAVISQKPSRDICQRGTSLTIQCQVDSQVTMMFWYRQQPGQSLTLIATANQGSEATYESGFVIDKFPISRPNLTFSTLTVSNMSPEDSSIYLCSVERDSETQYFGPGTRLLVL.

V gene TRBV2 combines with J gene TRBJ2-7; D is ambiguous. The germline V gene encodes CDR1 SNHLY and CDR2 FYNNEI. This CDR3 comprises 11 residues. The V and J ends lost 5 bases and 6 bases respectively, with 8 bases between them. CDR3 sequence: CASSLRTEQYF. The CDR3 DNA reads TGTGCCAGCAGTCTGCGTACCGAGCAGTACTTC.

The chain uses TRBV14 and TRBJ2-1; D not certain. This CDR3 is built from 14 residues. V gave up 0 bases and J gave up 2 bases, with 5 bases separating them. Germline lookup yields CDR1 SGHDN and CDR2 FVKESK. The CDR3 is CASSQDGTYNEQFF. CDR3 in DNA: TGTGCCAGCAGCCAAGACGGAACCTACAATGAGCAGTTCTTC.

The V gene is TRBV4-3, the J gene TRBJ1-1; weak D call: TRBD1 (5 bases). CDR1 is LGHNA, CDR2 YSLEER, per germline. The CDR3 loop spans 15 amino acids. Trimming removed 2 bases from V and 3 bases from J, with 13 bases in between. Written as DNA, the CDR3 is TGCGCCAGCAGCCAACATGGACAACGGGACACTGAAGCTTTCTTT. Protein sequence: CASSQHGQRDTEAFF.

The chain employs TRBV5-6 and TRBJ2-1; D is unresolved. The CDR3 has 17 residues. Trimming took off 0 bases at V and 5 bases at J, with 18 bases between the two ends. Per the germline V gene, CDR1 is SGHDT and CDR2 is YYEEEE. In nucleotides, the CDR3 is TGTGCCAGCAGCTTGGCCATCGACCCAGTGGTGCACAATGAGCAGTTCTTC. The encoded protein is CASSLAIDPVVHNEQFF.

This clone was detected once. The genes are TRBV19 and TRBJ2-2; perhaps TRBD1 as D (5 bases). Per the germline V gene, CDR1 is LNHDA and CDR2 is SQIVND (reference sequence). The V and J ends lost 8 bases and 6 bases respectively, with 16 bases between them. The CDR3 totals 14 residues. CDR3 DNA: TGTGCCAGTCATCCAAAACAGGCAGCCGGGGAGCTGTTTTTT. This codes for CASHPKQAAGELFF.

This clone was seen once. The chain has TRBV5-1 and TRBJ2-3, with no clear D. Germline lookup yields CDR1 SGHRS and CDR2 YFSETQ. The V and J ends lost 2 bases and 0 bases respectively, with 7 bases between them. The CDR3 is made up of 14 amino acids. The CDR3 region has the DNA TGCGCCAGCAGCTTTCGACATAGCACAGATACGCAGTATTTT. It encodes CASSFRHSTDTQYF.

This clone showed up just once. The J gene is TRBJ2-7, the V gene TRBV11-2; 7 nucleotides agree with TRBD2. The CDR3 has 15 residues. With 4 bases clipped from V and 4 bases from J, the junction kept 10 bases outside the gene matches. Germline V gene data show CDR1 as SGHAT and CDR2 as FQNNGV. The CDR3 loop reads CASSWASGVTYEQYF. CDR3 DNA sequence: TGTGCCAGCAGCTGGGCCAGCGGGGTAACGTACGAGCAGTACTTC.

This clone appeared a single time. The chain combines TRBV10-3 with TRBJ1-2; D ambiguous. Trimming removed 0 bases at V and 3 bases at J, with 11 bases between. Germline values: CDR1 ENHRY, CDR2 SYGVKD. This CDR3 has 15 residues. The CDR3 protein is CAISESARFDYGYTF. Written as DNA, the CDR3 is TGTGCCATCAGTGAGTCCGCCCGCTTTGACTATGGCTACACCTTC.

The chain couples TRBV19 to TRBJ1-4; 8 positions match TRBD1. Per germline, CDR1 LNHDA and CDR2 SQIVND (reference sequence). Germline trimming cut 3 bases from V and 4 bases from J; bases unmatched to any gene: 7. This CDR3 is 16 amino acids long. DNA for the CDR3: TGTGCCAGTAGTATGGAGACAGGGGCCCTTAATGAAAAACTGTTTTTT. This encodes CASSMETGALNEKLFF.

The chain links TRBV7-2 to TRBJ1-2, with D perhaps TRBD1 (6 bases). Per germline, CDR1 SGHTA and CDR2 FQGNSA. V was trimmed by 10 bases and J by 0 bases, leaving 15 bases between them. This CDR3 has 14 residues. This chain's CDR3 is CATSGTPPNYGYTF. The CDR3 region has the DNA TGTGCCACCTCCGGGACACCACCTAACTATGGCTACACCTTC.

This chain links TRBV12-3 or TRBV12-4 with TRBJ1-2, with unresolved D. This CDR3 comprises 13 residues. V lost 2 bases to trimming and J lost 8 bases, with 12 bases between them. The CDR3 nucleotides read TGTGCCAGCAGTTTAAGGCAATCTGGGGGCTACACCTTC. It translates to CASSLRQSGGYTF.

The chain links TRBV29-1 to TRBJ2-1, with unresolved D. V dropped 7 bases and J dropped 9 bases, with 19 bases sitting between them. The length of the CDR3 is 13 residues. Looked up from germline, CDR1 is SQVTM and CDR2 is ANQGSEA. CDR3 DNA: TGCAGCGCCCACTCGGCGAGAATTGGTGAGCAGTTCTTC. This encodes CSAHSARIGEQFF.

Concerning this clone: At one of its ends the junction is not consistent with the germline gene, which may arise from a read error. The V gene is TRBV2, the J gene TRBJ1-2; D is unclear. This CDR3 region has 13 residues. CDR1 is SNHLY, CDR2 FYNNEI, per germline. The CDR3 DNA reads as TGTGCCAGCAGCTCATCCTCGCCAGGCGCTCTACCCTTC. Translating it yields CASSSSSPGALPF.

This chain uses TRBV6-2 or TRBV6-3 with TRBJ2-1, with TRBD2 matching over 16 bases. The V segment lost 6 bases and the J segment 13 bases; nucleotides outside the gene matches: 6. CDR3 length equals 14 residues. Germline CDR1 MNHEY, CDR2 SVGEGT. CDR3 sequence (DNA): TGTGCCAGCAGCCTGGGACTAGCGGGGGGGCCTCAGTTCTTC. Translated, it gives CASSLGLAGGPQFF.

This clone is a singleton in its sample. The chain links TRBV6-5 to TRBJ1-2; 9 nucleotides line up with TRBD1. This CDR3 spans 12 amino acids. Germline trimming cut 10 bases from V and 5 bases from J; bases unmatched to any gene: 5. Germline loops: CDR1 MNHEY, CDR2 SVGAGI. The CDR3 here is CATWTGAYGYTF. CDR3 nucleotides: TGTGCCACCTGGACAGGGGCATATGGCTACACCTTC.

The chain is built from TRBV29-1 and TRBJ1-5; D gene ambiguous. The germline V gene encodes CDR1 SQVTM and CDR2 ANQGSEA. The CDR3 runs to 13 residues. V lost 5 bases, J lost 3 bases, and 11 bases lay in between. The DNA for the CDR3 is TGCAGCGTTATTTTGGACCTCAATCAGCCCCAGCATTTT. Protein product: CSVILDLNQPQHF.

The chain joins TRBV5-4 to TRBJ2-7; D gene ambiguous. This CDR3 region has 12 residues. Germline CDR1 and CDR2: SGHNT and YYREEE (reference sequence). V lost 4 bases to trimming and J lost 5 bases, with 10 bases between them. CDR3 nucleotides: TGTGCCAGCAGCGATGACTCAGACGAGCAGTACTTC. This encodes CASSDDSDEQYF.

CDR3 nucleotides: TGTGCCAGCTCACCACTGAACGAGGGACAGGCGACGATTGGCTACACCTTC. Its protein is CASSPLNEGQATIGYTF. The chain joins TRBV18 to TRBJ1-2, with 8 bases matching TRBD1. The CDR3 covers 17 residues. Germline-derived CDR1 and CDR2 are KGHSH and LQKENI. V dropped 1 base and J dropped 7; count of bases not matched to a gene: 14.

The V gene is TRBV28, the J gene TRBJ2-7; D is perhaps TRBD2 (6 bases). The CDR3 runs 14 residues. The germline V and J ends were trimmed by 6 bases and 4 bases, with 16 bases remaining between them. The germline gives CDR1 MDHEN, CDR2 SYDVKM. CDR3: CASSYGGRGYEQYF. The DNA for the CDR3 is TGTGCCAGCAGCTACGGGGGTCGTGGGTACGAGCAGTACTTC.

CDR3 in amino acids: CASSTRTAAYNEQFF. The CDR3 DNA reads as TGTGCCAGCAGTACTCGGACAGCCGCCTACAATGAGCAGTTCTTC. V and J are TRBV11-2 and TRBJ2-1, with D possibly TRBD1 on 6 matching bases. V lost 6 bases and J lost 2, with 14 bases in between. Germline lookup yields CDR1 SGHAT and CDR2 FQNNGV. This CDR3 region has 15 residues.

The chain has TRBV4-2 and TRBJ1-5; weak D call: TRBD1 (5 bases). Deletions cut 1 base from V and 6 bases from J, with 13 bases between. The CDR3 is 15 residues long. Germline assignment: CDR1 LGHNA and CDR2 YNFKEQ. CDR3 region: CASSQGGGEAQPQHF. DNA for the CDR3: TGTGCCAGCAGCCAAGGGGGCGGGGAGGCTCAGCCCCAGCATTTT.

The rearrangement uses TRBV11-2 and TRBJ2-5; D ambiguous. Germline CDR1 reads SGHAT; CDR2 reads FQNNGV. The CDR3 has 12 residues. Between the trimmed V and J ends, which lost 5 bases and 0 bases, there was a span of 4 bases. The CDR3 reads CASSRDQETQYF. The CDR3 coding sequence is TGTGCCAGCAGCCGGGACCAAGAGACCCAGTACTTC.